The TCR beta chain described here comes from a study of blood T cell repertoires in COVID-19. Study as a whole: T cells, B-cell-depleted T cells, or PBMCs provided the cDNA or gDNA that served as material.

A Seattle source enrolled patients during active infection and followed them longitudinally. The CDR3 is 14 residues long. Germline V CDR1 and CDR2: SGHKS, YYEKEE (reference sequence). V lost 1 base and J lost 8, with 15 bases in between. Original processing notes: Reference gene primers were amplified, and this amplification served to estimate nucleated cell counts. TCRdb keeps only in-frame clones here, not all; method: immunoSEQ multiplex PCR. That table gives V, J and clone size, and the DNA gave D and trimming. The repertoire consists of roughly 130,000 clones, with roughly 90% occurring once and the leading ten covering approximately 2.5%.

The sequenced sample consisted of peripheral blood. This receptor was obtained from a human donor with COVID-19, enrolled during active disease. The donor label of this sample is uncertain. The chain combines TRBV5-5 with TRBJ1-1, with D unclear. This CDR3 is CASSLRNLNIEAFF. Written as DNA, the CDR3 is TGTGCCAGCAGCTTGCGTAATTTGAACATCGAAGCTTTCTTT. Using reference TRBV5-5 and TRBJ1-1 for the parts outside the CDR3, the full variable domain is DAGVTQSPTHLIKTRGQQVTLRCSPISGHKSVSWYQQVLGQGPQFIFQYYEKEERGRGNFPDRFSARQFPNYSSELNVNALLLGDSALYLCASSLRNLNIEAFFGQGTRLTVV.